Listed below are T cell receptor beta chains from one sample, sequenced in a study of CXCR3-negative and CXCR3-positive naive CD8 T cells. TCRdb reprocessed the 5' RACE reads, with one entry per CDR3 protein and no DNA. The sample features around 90,000 distinct CDR3 sequences, with about 1.1% in its top ten. The specimen sequenced was naive CXCR3- CD8+ T cells from blood. Receptor source: a human donor in good health. Some clones in this sample may be carry-over from other donors' samples. The CDR3 runs from the conserved cysteine through the conserved F or W.

j_call,cdr3_length,v_call,cdr3_aa
TRBJ2-2,14,TRBV7-2,CASSPRLVAGELFF
TRBJ2-1,15,TRBV7-6,CASSPGERGYNEQFF
TRBJ2-1,13,TRBV29-1,CSVWTSGRNEQFF
TRBJ1-2,18,TRBV6-5,CASSYAGTGVFSYYGYTF
TRBJ2-7,15,TRBV29-1,CSVVSGTGESYEQYF
TRBJ2-7,14,TRBV7-9,CASSETSGRYEQYF
TRBJ2-3,14,TRBV13,CASSLVGLGDTQYF
TRBJ2-7,13,TRBV6-5,CATSRDPPYEQYF
TRBJ1-2,15,TRBV5-1,CASSLSRTDLGGYTF
TRBJ2-7,14,TRBV3-1,CASSQSGTSYEQYF
TRBJ1-1,13,TRBV7-2,CASSQLGLPEAFF
TRBJ2-1,15,TRBV13,CASRGLASGYNEQFF
TRBJ1-2,16,TRBV7-2,CASSPVRWDPNYGYTF
TRBJ2-7,16,TRBV28,CASSFLGEVIPFAQYF
TRBJ2-7,17,TRBV4-3,CASSREAHGGGTSEQYF
TRBJ2-7,14,TRBV7-9,CASSLPGGFEEQYF
TRBJ2-7,13,TRBV7-9,CASSPPGDYEQYF
TRBJ2-5,11,TRBV29-1,CSAWLKETQYF
TRBJ2-7,15,TRBV28,CASSLRSGRVNEQYF
TRBJ2-5,13,TRBV29-1,CSAAGAGKETQYF
TRBJ1-1,18,TRBV4-3,CASSHGAAGRAPDTEAFF
TRBJ1-1,15,TRBV5-5,CASSPARQGVTEAFF
TRBJ2-3,14,TRBV19,CASSIGGGTDTQYF
TRBJ1-2,16,TRBV6-5,CASSYGTGTARYGYTF
TRBJ2-7,12,TRBV7-2,CASSFTGDEQYF
TRBJ2-7,14,TRBV7-2,CASSLGGGVYEQYF
TRBJ2-3,16,TRBV7-2,CASSLTWEPSADTQYF
TRBJ2-3,16,TRBV7-9,CASSFPSGVVADTQYF
TRBJ2-1,14,TRBV6-2/TRBV6-3,CASSGGRANNEQFF
TRBJ1-5,12,TRBV6-6,CASSYSDQPQHF
TRBJ1-2,12,TRBV6-5,CASSPGNYGYTF
TRBJ1-1,13,TRBV5-1,CASSPTWNTEAFF
TRBJ2-5,15,TRBV21-1,CASEEEEREEKTQYF
TRBJ2-7,14,TRBV29-1,CSVEADGTTGEQYF
TRBJ2-7,12,TRBV29-1,CSFQTGLYEQYF
TRBJ2-3,15,TRBV5-1,CASSLRGGGTDTQYF
TRBJ2-5,15,TRBV27,CASSPRTGSQETQYF
TRBJ1-1,15,TRBV7-9,CASSLVLPHHREAFF
TRBJ2-7,13,TRBV5-1,CASSVDATYEQYF
TRBJ1-4,16,TRBV19,CASTGTGVFRVEKLFF
TRBJ2-1,15,TRBV19,CASSITGELDNEQFF
TRBJ1-4,15,TRBV28,CASSLSPGQLEKLFF
TRBJ1-5,12,TRBV7-9,CASSSSRQPQHF
TRBJ1-1,15,TRBV27,CASTPGAGAYTEAFF